A selection of T cell receptor beta chains follows, all from one sample in a study of Ad26.COV2.S vaccination and SARS-CoV-2 variants. TCRdb's table, derived via immunoSEQ multiplex PCR, lists solely in-frame clones and lacks some. The data hold approximately 460,000 clones, with approximately 90% observed a single time. The source material was peripheral blood, sampled in a trial of Ad26.COV2.S vaccine versus placebo. The receptors shown here come from a person aged 18-65 years who received the Ad26.COV2.S COVID-19 vaccine or a placebo. The CDR3 runs from the conserved cysteine through the conserved F or W. A D gene is named only where the DNA matches it firmly. The listing skips clone size in some rows; elsewhere it reads once, few, many or a size class.

V gene: TRBV30
D gene: TRBD2
J gene: TRBJ2-1
clone size: .
CDR3 DNA: TGTGCCTGGAGTGTTTCCAGGACTAGCTTTTCCTACAATGAGCAGTTCTTC
CDR3 protein: CAWSVSRTSFSYNEQFF

V gene: TRBV27
D gene: .
J gene: TRBJ2-7
clone size: .
CDR3 DNA: TGTGCCAGCAGTCAACGGTCTCCCTACGAGCAGTACTTC
CDR3 protein: CASSQRSPYEQYF

V gene: TRBV12-3/TRBV12-4
D gene: TRBD1
J gene: TRBJ1-3
clone size: .
CDR3 DNA: TGTGCCAGCAGGGGGACAGCTGGAAACACCATATATTTT
CDR3 protein: CASRGTAGNTIYF

V gene: TRBV9
D gene: .
J gene: TRBJ2-1
clone size: .
CDR3 DNA: TGTGCCAGCAGCGCCACCGTTGCGAGACTGAGTTTGTTCTTC
CDR3 protein: CASSATVARLSLFF

V gene: TRBV12-3/TRBV12-4
D gene: TRBD1
J gene: TRBJ1-6
clone size: few
CDR3 DNA: TGTGCCAGCAAGGCAGGGGGAGGTTCACCCCTCCACTTT
CDR3 protein: CASKAGGGSPLHF

V gene: TRBV5-1
D gene: TRBD1
J gene: TRBJ1-2
clone size: .
CDR3 DNA: TGCGCCAGCAAAGCCACAGGGGGTGGCTACACCTTC
CDR3 protein: CASKATGGGYTF

V gene: TRBV27
D gene: TRBD1
J gene: TRBJ1-5
clone size: .
CDR3 DNA: TGTGCCAGCAGTCCTTCGATCGGGACAGGGGGTCTGAATCAGCCCCAGCATTTT
CDR3 protein: CASSPSIGTGGLNQPQHF

V gene: TRBV5-1
D gene: .
J gene: TRBJ2-3
clone size: .
CDR3 DNA: TGCGCCAGCAGCTTGTTGCAGGGTGCAGATACGCAGTATTTT
CDR3 protein: CASSLLQGADTQYF

V gene: TRBV3-1/TRBV3-2
D gene: .
J gene: TRBJ1-3
clone size: .
CDR3 DNA: TGTGCCAGCAGCCAAGACGGAGGGACGACTGGAAACACCATATATTTT
CDR3 protein: CASSQDGGTTGNTIYF

V gene: TRBV7-8
D gene: .
J gene: TRBJ2-7
clone size: .
CDR3 DNA: TGTGCCAGCAGCCCCTCCCCAGGGGCCCACGAAGGCGAGCAGTACTTC
CDR3 protein: CASSPSPGAHEGEQYF

V gene: TRBV28
D gene: TRBD1
J gene: TRBJ1-2
clone size: .
CDR3 DNA: TGTGCCAGCAGTTGGGGACAGGGCAATGGCTACACCTTC
CDR3 protein: CASSWGQGNGYTF

V gene: TRBV7-2
D gene: .
J gene: TRBJ1-2
clone size: .
CDR3 DNA: TGTGCCAGCAGCTTAGGAACAGGGTACCCCAAATCTGGCTACACCTTC
CDR3 protein: CASSLGTGYPKSGYTF

V gene: TRBV5-1
D gene: .
J gene: TRBJ2-7
clone size: once
CDR3 DNA: TGCGCCAGCAGCTTGGATCCGGGGGTCTCCTACGAGCAGTACTTC
CDR3 protein: CASSLDPGVSYEQYF

V gene: TRBV12-3/TRBV12-4
D gene: TRBD1
J gene: TRBJ2-7
clone size: few
CDR3 DNA: TGTGCCAGCAGCCCCGGACAGGGCTACGAGCAGTACTTC
CDR3 protein: CASSPGQGYEQYF

V gene: TRBV27
D gene: .
J gene: TRBJ2-7
clone size: .
CDR3 DNA: TGTGCCAGCAGCAATGCGCTTGGGGGCCTCCGGCAGTACTTC
CDR3 protein: CASSNALGGLRQYF

V gene: TRBV4-2
D gene: TRBD1
J gene: TRBJ2-7
clone size: .
CDR3 DNA: TGTGCCAGCAGCCCGGACAGGGAACCCTACGAGCAGTACTTC
CDR3 protein: CASSPDREPYEQYF

V gene: TRBV29-1
D gene: TRBD1
J gene: TRBJ1-4
clone size: .
CDR3 DNA: TGCAGCGCCCTGAGACAGGGGGCTGAAAAACTGTTTTTT
CDR3 protein: CSALRQGAEKLFF

V gene: TRBV28
D gene: .
J gene: TRBJ1-3
clone size: .
CDR3 DNA: TGTGCCACCAGCCGACCTTGGACGGACTCTGGAAACACCATATATTTT
CDR3 protein: CATSRPWTDSGNTIYF

V gene: TRBV28
D gene: TRBD1
J gene: TRBJ1-2
clone size: .
CDR3 DNA: TGTGCCAGCAGTTCCGGCCGACAGGGGGGTTTTGGCTACACCTTC
CDR3 protein: CASSSGRQGGFGYTF

V gene: TRBV5-1
D gene: TRBD1
J gene: TRBJ2-1
clone size: .
CDR3 DNA: TGCGCCAGCAGCTTGGTGACAGGGGACGAACATGAGCAGTTCTTC
CDR3 protein: CASSLVTGDEHEQFF

V gene: TRBV13
D gene: TRBD2
J gene: TRBJ2-3
clone size: .
CDR3 DNA: TGTGCCAGCACGACTAGCGGGAGAACAGATACGCAGTATTTT
CDR3 protein: CASTTSGRTDTQYF

V gene: TRBV19
D gene: .
J gene: TRBJ1-5
clone size: once
CDR3 DNA: TGTGCCAGCCACCAGGACACACCCAATCAGCCCCAGCATTTT
CDR3 protein: CASHQDTPNQPQHF

V gene: TRBV2
D gene: .
J gene: TRBJ2-7
clone size: once
CDR3 DNA: TGTGCCAGCAGTGGGGACAAGACCTACGAGCAGTACTTC
CDR3 protein: CASSGDKTYEQYF

V gene: TRBV7-6
D gene: TRBD1
J gene: TRBJ2-5
clone size: .
CDR3 DNA: TGTGCCAGCAGTATGGCCTACAGGGGATACCAAGAGACCCAGTACTTC
CDR3 protein: CASSMAYRGYQETQYF

V gene: TRBV7-8
D gene: .
J gene: TRBJ2-1
clone size: .
CDR3 DNA: TGTGCCAGCAGCCAGCAGGCAGGTGAGCAGTTCTTC
CDR3 protein: CASSQQAGEQFF

V gene: TRBV5-1
D gene: TRBD2
J gene: TRBJ2-1
clone size: .
CDR3 DNA: TGCGCCAGCAGAGAGCGGGAGGGATCCTACAATGAGCAGTTCTTC
CDR3 protein: CASREREGSYNEQFF

V gene: TRBV5-1
D gene: TRBD1
J gene: TRBJ2-7
clone size: .
CDR3 DNA: TGCGCCAGCAGCTTGGCCGGGACAGCCTACGAGCAGTACTTC
CDR3 protein: CASSLAGTAYEQYF

V gene: TRBV3-1/TRBV3-2
D gene: TRBD1
J gene: TRBJ2-1
clone size: .
CDR3 DNA: TGTGCCAGCAGCCTCAGACAGGGATCTAGTGAGCAGTTCTTC
CDR3 protein: CASSLRQGSSEQFF

V gene: TRBV27
D gene: .
J gene: TRBJ2-2
clone size: .
CDR3 DNA: TGTGCCAGCAGTTTCGCTCCTGGCACCGGGGAGCTGTTTTTT
CDR3 protein: CASSFAPGTGELFF

V gene: TRBV27
D gene: TRBD2
J gene: TRBJ2-1
clone size: .
CDR3 DNA: TGTGCCAGCAGTCCATCCCTTGGACTAGCGGGAAAGGGGAGTGAGCAGTTCTTC
CDR3 protein: CASSPSLGLAGKGSEQFF

V gene: TRBV10-2
D gene: .
J gene: TRBJ1-5
clone size: .
CDR3 DNA: TGCGCCAGCAGTGAGTCGGGTGGGAATCAGCCCCAGCATTTT
CDR3 protein: CASSESGGNQPQHF

V gene: TRBV27
D gene: .
J gene: TRBJ2-6
clone size: .
CDR3 DNA: TGTGCCAGCAGCTTACAGGGTCGTGGGGCCAACGTCCTGACTTTC
CDR3 protein: CASSLQGRGANVLTF

V gene: TRBV9
D gene: .
J gene: TRBJ2-1
clone size: .
CDR3 DNA: TGTGCCAGCAGCGTCGAAGCCCCCGAGACGGATGAGCAGTTCTTC
CDR3 protein: CASSVEAPETDEQFF

V gene: TRBV7-6
D gene: .
J gene: TRBJ2-5
clone size: .
CDR3 DNA: TGTGCCAGCAGCTATACGACATGGTACCAAGAGACCCAGTACTTC
CDR3 protein: CASSYTTWYQETQYF

V gene: TRBV27
D gene: .
J gene: TRBJ1-3
clone size: .
CDR3 DNA: TGTGCCAGCAGTTTACGGGGGCCAGAACACTCTGGAAACACCATATATTTT
CDR3 protein: CASSLRGPEHSGNTIYF

V gene: TRBV3-1/TRBV3-2
D gene: TRBD2
J gene: TRBJ2-7
clone size: .
CDR3 DNA: TGTGCCAGCAGCCAAGTACTAGCGGGAGTGGGTGAGCAGTACTTC
CDR3 protein: CASSQVLAGVGEQYF

V gene: TRBV30
D gene: .
J gene: TRBJ2-7
clone size: .
CDR3 DNA: TGTGCCTGGAGTGTAAGCCTTCTCGAGCAGTACTTC
CDR3 protein: CAWSVSLLEQYF

V gene: TRBV18
D gene: .
J gene: TRBJ2-7
clone size: .
CDR3 DNA: TGTGCCAGCTCACCAAACTCGGATCCAGGGAACTACGAGCAGTACTTC
CDR3 protein: CASSPNSDPGNYEQYF

V gene: TRBV19
D gene: .
J gene: TRBJ2-3
clone size: once
CDR3 DNA: TGTGCCAGTAGTATGGGAGGCGGGACAGCCACCAGCACAGATACGCAGTATTTT
CDR3 protein: CASSMGGGTATSTDTQYF

V gene: TRBV20-1
D gene: .
J gene: TRBJ2-7
clone size: few
CDR3 DNA: TGCAGTGCGTGGGATCGCTACGAGCAGTACTTC
CDR3 protein: CSAWDRYEQYF

V gene: TRBV4-1
D gene: .
J gene: TRBJ1-4
clone size: few
CDR3 DNA: TGCGCCAGCAGCCTCCGGAGACAGGCTAATGAAAAACTGTTTTTT
CDR3 protein: CASSLRRQANEKLFF

V gene: TRBV15
D gene: .
J gene: TRBJ1-2
clone size: once
CDR3 DNA: TGTGCCACCAGCAGAGATCGGGCCTATGGCTACACCTTC
CDR3 protein: CATSRDRAYGYTF

V gene: TRBV6-5
D gene: .
J gene: TRBJ2-6
clone size: .
CDR3 DNA: TGTGCCAGCAGTTACGGACGAGTCTCTGGGGCCAACGTCCTGACTTTC
CDR3 protein: CASSYGRVSGANVLTF

V gene: TRBV6-2/TRBV6-3
D gene: .
J gene: TRBJ1-1
clone size: .
CDR3 DNA: TGTGCCAGCAGTTACCGAGACAACACTGAAGCTTTCTTT
CDR3 protein: CASSYRDNTEAFF

V gene: TRBV5-1
D gene: TRBD1
J gene: TRBJ2-7
clone size: .
CDR3 DNA: TGCGCCAGCAAACCGGGACAGGCAGGGTACGAGCAGTACTTC
CDR3 protein: CASKPGQAGYEQYF

V gene: TRBV9
D gene: .
J gene: TRBJ2-3
clone size: .
CDR3 DNA: TGTGCCAGCAGCGTAGGGCTAGTCACAGATACGCAGTATTTT
CDR3 protein: CASSVGLVTDTQYF

V gene: TRBV6-2/TRBV6-3
D gene: .
J gene: TRBJ1-5
clone size: few
CDR3 DNA: TGTGCCAGCAGTTATCCGGCGGCTCCCCATAGCAATCAGCCCCAGCATTTT
CDR3 protein: CASSYPAAPHSNQPQHF

V gene: TRBV5-1
D gene: TRBD2
J gene: TRBJ2-7
clone size: .
CDR3 DNA: TGCGCCAGCAGCTTGGGGACTAGCGGGAGGGTCGGCGAGCAGTACTTC
CDR3 protein: CASSLGTSGRVGEQYF

V gene: TRBV18
D gene: TRBD1
J gene: TRBJ2-7
clone size: .
CDR3 DNA: TGTGCCAGCTGCCCTGGGACAGGGACGGGCGAGCAGTACTTC
CDR3 protein: CASCPGTGTGEQYF

V gene: TRBV18
D gene: .
J gene: TRBJ1-3
clone size: .
CDR3 DNA: TGTGCCAGCTCACCAACAACGTCGGCAGGCGGCACCAACTCTGGAAACACCATATATTTT
CDR3 protein: CASSPTTSAGGTNSGNTIYF

V gene: TRBV9
D gene: .
J gene: TRBJ1-1
clone size: .
CDR3 DNA: TGTGCCAGCAGCGTAGTGGAGGGTAGCGGCACTGAAGCTTTCTTT
CDR3 protein: CASSVVEGSGTEAFF

V gene: TRBV3-1/TRBV3-2
D gene: .
J gene: TRBJ1-2
clone size: .
CDR3 DNA: TGTGCCAGCAGCCAAGGGTATGGCTACACCTTC
CDR3 protein: CASSQGYGYTF

V gene: TRBV13
D gene: .
J gene: TRBJ2-1
clone size: .
CDR3 DNA: TGTGCCAGCAGCTTAACCCATAGGGCCCGGGAGCAGTTCTTC
CDR3 protein: CASSLTHRAREQFF

V gene: TRBV7-9
D gene: TRBD2
J gene: TRBJ2-3
clone size: .
CDR3 DNA: TGTGCCAGCAGCTTAGGTTATGGGCAGCGGGAGAAAGATACGCAGTATTTT
CDR3 protein: CASSLGYGQREKDTQYF

V gene: TRBV6-5
D gene: TRBD1
J gene: TRBJ2-5
clone size: .
CDR3 DNA: TGTGCCAGCAGTTATTTAACAGGGGGCCAAGAGACCCAGTACTTC
CDR3 protein: CASSYLTGGQETQYF